This T cell receptor (beta chain) is drawn from a study of blood T cell repertoires in COVID-19. The wider study: Donors in the United States, Italy and Spain gave samples during acute or convalescent COVID-19. T cells, B-cell-depleted T cells, or PBMCs supplied cDNA or gDNA.

The study recruited people aged about 18 to 89 years across 20 to 30 US areas. Per germline, CDR1 SGHNT and CDR2 YENEEA. V lost 5 bases, J lost 4 bases, and 7 bases stayed unmatched. The CDR3 has 14 residues. Authors' methods: Amplifying reference gene primers gave estimates of nucleated cell counts. Sequenced by immunoSEQ multiplex PCR; TCRdb stores in-frame clones only, minus some. That table gives V, J and clone size, and the DNA gave D and trimming. The repertoire holds 150,000 to 190,000 clones, with about 86% as singletons. The sequence came from a man aged 50-59 years who had recovered from COVID-19. The chain carries TRBV11-3 and TRBJ1-2, with TRBD1 matching 7 bases. Sequenced material: PBMCs or T cells enriched from blood (not recorded which). CDR3 bases: TGTGCCAGCAGCGTTGGACAGGATGCCTATGGCTACACCTTC. It codes for CASSVGQDAYGYTF.